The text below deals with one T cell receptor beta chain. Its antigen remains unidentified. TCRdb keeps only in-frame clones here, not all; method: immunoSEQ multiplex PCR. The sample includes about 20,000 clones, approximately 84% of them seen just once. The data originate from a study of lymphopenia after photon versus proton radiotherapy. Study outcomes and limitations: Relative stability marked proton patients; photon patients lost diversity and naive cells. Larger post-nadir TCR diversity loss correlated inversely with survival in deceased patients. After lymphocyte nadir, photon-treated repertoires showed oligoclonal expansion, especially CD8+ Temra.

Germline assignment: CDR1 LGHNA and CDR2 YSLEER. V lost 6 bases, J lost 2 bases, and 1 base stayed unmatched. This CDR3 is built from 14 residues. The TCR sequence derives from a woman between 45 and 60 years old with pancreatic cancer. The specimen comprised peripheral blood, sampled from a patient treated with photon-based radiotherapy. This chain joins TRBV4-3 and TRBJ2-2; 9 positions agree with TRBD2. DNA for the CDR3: TGCGCCAGCAGGCTAGCGGGAAACACCGGGGAGCTGTTTTTT. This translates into CASRLAGNTGELFF.